This T cell receptor (beta chain) came from a study of CXCR3-negative and CXCR3-positive naive CD8 T cells. The libraries of TRB cDNA were constructed through 5' RACE using UMI labels. TCRdb derives one entry per CDR3 protein from the 5' RACE reads, leaving out DNA. This sample's clone table lists roughly 100,000 distinct CDR3 sequences. The germline gives CDR1 SGHRS, CDR2 YFSETQ. The CDR3 is 15 residues long. The sequencing sample was made of naive CXCR3- CD8+ T cells from blood. The subset was: CD45RO-CCR7+CD27+CD95- naive CD8+ T cells lacking CXCR3 (TNR3-). The sequence was obtained from a human donor in good health. Some clones in this sample may be carry-over from other donors' samples. The V call is TRBV5-1, the J call TRBJ2-7; the D call of TRBD1 rests on TCRdb alone, since no DNA is present to check it. The CDR3: CASSSVGTGSYEQYF.